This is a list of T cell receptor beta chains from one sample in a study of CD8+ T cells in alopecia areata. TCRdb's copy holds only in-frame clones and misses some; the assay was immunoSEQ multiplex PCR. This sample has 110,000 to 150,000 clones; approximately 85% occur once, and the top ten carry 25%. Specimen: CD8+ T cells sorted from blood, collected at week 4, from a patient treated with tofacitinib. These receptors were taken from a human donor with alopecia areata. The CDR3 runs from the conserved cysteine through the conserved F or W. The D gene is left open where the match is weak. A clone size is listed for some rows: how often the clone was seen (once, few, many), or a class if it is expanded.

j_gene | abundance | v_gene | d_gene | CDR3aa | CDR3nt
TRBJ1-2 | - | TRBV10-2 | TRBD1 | CASTTGNYGYTF | TGCGCCAGTACGACAGGGAACTATGGCTACACCTTC
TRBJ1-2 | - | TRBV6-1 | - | CASSEGGGYTF | TGTGCCAGCAGTGAAGGAGGTGGCTACACCTTC
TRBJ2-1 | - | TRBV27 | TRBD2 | CASSFRRGGDEQFF | TGTGCCAGCAGTTTTAGGCGGGGGGGCGATGAGCAGTTCTTC
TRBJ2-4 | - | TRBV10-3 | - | CAISDGGLAKNIQYF | TGTGCCATCAGCGACGGGGGCCTAGCCAAAAACATTCAGTACTTC
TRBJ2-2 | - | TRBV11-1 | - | CASSSRSVRGHTGELFF | TGTGCCAGCAGCTCCCGTTCTGTCCGGGGGCACACCGGGGAGCTGTTTTTT
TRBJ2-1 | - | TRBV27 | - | CASSLSASPQNEQFF | TGTGCCAGCAGTTTATCGGCAAGCCCGCAGAATGAGCAGTTCTTC
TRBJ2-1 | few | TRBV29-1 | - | CSVDEYNEQFF | TGCAGCGTTGACGAGTACAATGAGCAGTTCTTC
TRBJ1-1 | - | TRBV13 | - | CASSSPGRNTEAFF | TGTGCCAGCAGTTCCCCTGGAAGGAACACTGAAGCTTTCTTT
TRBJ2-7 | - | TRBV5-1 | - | CASSLKAGDYEQYF | TGCGCCAGCAGCCTCAAGGCAGGAGACTACGAGCAGTACTTC
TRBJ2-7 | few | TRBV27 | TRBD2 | CASSAGGSSYEQYF | TGTGCCAGCAGTGCCGGCGGGAGCTCCTACGAGCAGTACTTC
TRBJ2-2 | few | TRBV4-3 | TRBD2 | CASSHLADLSTGELFF | TGCGCCAGCAGCCACCTAGCGGACCTGAGTACCGGGGAGCTGTTTTTT
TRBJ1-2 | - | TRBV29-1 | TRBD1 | CSASPGQGTHSNYGYTF | TGCAGCGCTTCCCCGGGACAGGGGACTCACTCCAACTATGGCTACACCTTC
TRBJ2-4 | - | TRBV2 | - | CASSPGPEASQYF | TGTGCCAGCAGTCCGGGACCGGAGGCCTCTCAGTACTTC
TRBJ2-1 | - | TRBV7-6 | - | CASSLELRGANNEQFF | TGTGCCAGCAGCTTAGAGTTGCGGGGAGCTAACAATGAGCAGTTCTTC
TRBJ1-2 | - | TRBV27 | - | CASSFTGTYGYTF | TGTGCCAGCAGTTTCACGGGAACCTATGGCTACACCTTC
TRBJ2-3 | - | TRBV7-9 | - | CASSLGSSTDTQYF | TGTGCCAGCAGCTTAGGCTCTAGCACAGATACGCAGTATTTT
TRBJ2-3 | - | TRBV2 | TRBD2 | CASSEWTSGDTDTQYF | TGTGCCAGCAGTGAATGGACTAGCGGGGACACAGATACGCAGTATTTT
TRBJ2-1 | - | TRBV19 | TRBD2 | CASNGGYNEQFF | TGTGCCAGTAACGGGGGGTACAATGAGCAGTTCTTC
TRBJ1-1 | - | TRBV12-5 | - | CASGLEPRRDTEAFF | TGTGCTAGTGGTTTGGAGCCCAGGCGGGACACTGAAGCTTTCTTT
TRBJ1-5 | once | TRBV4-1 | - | CASSQESADQPQHF | TGCGCCAGCAGCCAAGAGTCGGCCGATCAGCCCCAGCATTTT
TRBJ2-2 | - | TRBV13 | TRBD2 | CASSPLKAGGTGELFF | TGTGCCAGCAGTCCCCTCAAAGCGGGGGGCACCGGGGAGCTGTTTTTT
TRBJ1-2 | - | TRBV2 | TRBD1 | CASSGTGGGYTF | TGTGCCAGCAGCGGGACAGGGGGAGGCTACACCTTC
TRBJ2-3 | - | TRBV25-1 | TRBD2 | CASSDTSLAGLADTQYF | TGTGCCAGCAGTGACACTTCACTAGCGGGGCTTGCAGATACGCAGTATTTT
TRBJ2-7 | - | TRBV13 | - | CASSFAGVHEQYF | TGTGCCAGCAGCTTCGCAGGGGTGCACGAGCAGTACTTC
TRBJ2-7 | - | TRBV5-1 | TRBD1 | CASSWTSGGEGEQYF | TGCGCCAGCAGCTGGACCTCAGGGGGCGAGGGGGAGCAGTACTTC
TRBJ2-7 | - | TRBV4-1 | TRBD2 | CASSQPGTSEAYEQYF | TGCGCCAGCAGCCAGCCCGGGACTAGCGAGGCTTACGAGCAGTACTTC
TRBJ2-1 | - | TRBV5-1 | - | CASSWRGNEQFF | TGCGCCAGCAGCTGGCGTGGCAATGAGCAGTTCTTC
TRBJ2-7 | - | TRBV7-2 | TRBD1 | CASSSTGSYEQYF | TGTGCCAGCAGCTCGACAGGGTCCTACGAGCAGTACTTC
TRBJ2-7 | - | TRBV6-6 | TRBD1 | CASSHPRQGTYEQYF | TGTGCCAGCAGCCATCCAAGACAGGGGACCTACGAGCAGTACTTC
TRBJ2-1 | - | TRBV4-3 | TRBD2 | CASSQPGLAGEQFF | TGCGCCAGCAGCCAGCCGGGACTAGCGGGGGAGCAGTTCTTC
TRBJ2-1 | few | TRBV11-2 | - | CASSSPQQTDFYNEQFF | TGTGCCAGCAGCTCACCGCAACAAACAGACTTCTACAATGAGCAGTTCTTC
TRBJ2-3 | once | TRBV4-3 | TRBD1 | CASSQTPGQGGDTQYF | TGCGCCAGCAGCCAAACACCAGGACAGGGAGGAGATACGCAGTATTTT
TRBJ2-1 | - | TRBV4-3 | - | CASSQDSGFYNEQFF | TGCGCCAGCAGCCAAGATTCCGGGTTCTACAATGAGCAGTTCTTC
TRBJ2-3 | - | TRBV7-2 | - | CASSPLIGGPPDTQYF | TGTGCCAGCAGCCCACTTATCGGGGGGCCTCCAGATACGCAGTATTTT
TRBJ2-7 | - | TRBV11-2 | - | CASSLAGINEQYF | TGTGCCAGCAGCTTAGCAGGGATCAACGAGCAGTACTTC
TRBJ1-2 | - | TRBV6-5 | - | CASSYSSAYGYTF | TGTGCCAGCAGTTACTCGTCGGCTTATGGCTACACCTTC
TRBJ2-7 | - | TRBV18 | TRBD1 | CASPPTDRGLYEQYF | TGTGCCAGCCCACCCACGGACAGGGGGCTCTACGAGCAGTACTTC
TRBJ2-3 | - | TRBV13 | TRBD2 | CASSWRLASNTDTQYF | TGTGCCAGCAGCTGGCGACTAGCGTCCAACACAGATACGCAGTATTTT
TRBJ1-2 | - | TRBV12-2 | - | CASRPSLDRKSYYGYTF | TGTGCAAGTCGCCCTTCTCTTGACAGAAAATCCTACTATGGCTACACCTTC
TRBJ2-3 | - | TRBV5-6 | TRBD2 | CASSLGTSVSTDTQYF | TGTGCCAGCAGCCTCGGGACTAGCGTTAGCACAGATACGCAGTATTTT
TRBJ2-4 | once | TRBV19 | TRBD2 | CASRVSGGAKNIQYF | TGTGCCAGTAGGGTTAGCGGGGGGGCCAAAAACATTCAGTACTTC
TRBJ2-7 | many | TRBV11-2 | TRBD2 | CASTLGRGGDYEQYF | TGTGCCAGCACCCTTGGCCGGGGGGGCGACTACGAGCAGTACTTC
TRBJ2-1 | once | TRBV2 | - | CASPPGSSEQFF | TGTGCCAGCCCCCCCGGAAGTAGTGAGCAGTTCTTC
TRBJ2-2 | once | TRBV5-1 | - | CASSITAPSNTGELFF | TGCGCCAGCAGCATTACAGCGCCCTCGAACACCGGGGAGCTGTTTTTT
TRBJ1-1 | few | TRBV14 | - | CASSLLLGNKDSMNTEAFF | TGTGCCAGCAGCCTCCTACTAGGCAACAAGGATTCGATGAACACTGAAGCTTTCTTT
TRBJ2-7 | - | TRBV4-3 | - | CASSQDKEAPYEQYF | TGCGCCAGCAGCCAAGATAAGGAGGCCCCCTACGAGCAGTACTTC
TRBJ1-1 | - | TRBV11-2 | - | CASTPGGNTEAFF | TGTGCCAGCACCCCAGGAGGGAACACTGAAGCTTTCTTT
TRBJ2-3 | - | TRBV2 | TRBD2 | CASRALAGRTDTQYF | TGTGCCAGCAGGGCACTAGCGGGGCGAACAGATACGCAGTATTTT
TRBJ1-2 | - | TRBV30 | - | CAWKTGNYGYTF | TGTGCCTGGAAGACAGGAAACTATGGCTACACCTTC
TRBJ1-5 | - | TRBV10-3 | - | CAISDAGQLSNQPQHF | TGTGCCATCAGTGACGCGGGACAACTTAGCAATCAGCCCCAGCATTTT
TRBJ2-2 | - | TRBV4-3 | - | CASSQEQLNTGELFF | TGCGCCAGCAGCCAAGAACAGTTGAACACCGGGGAGCTGTTTTTT
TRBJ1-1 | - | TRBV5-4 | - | CASRSSMNTEAFF | TGTGCCAGCAGGTCCAGCATGAACACTGAAGCTTTCTTT
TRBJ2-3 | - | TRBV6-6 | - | CASTYRADTQYF | TGTGCCAGCACCTACAGGGCAGATACGCAGTATTTT
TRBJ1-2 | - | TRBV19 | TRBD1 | CASTTGVGYTF | TGTGCCAGTACCACAGGGGTTGGCTACACCTTC
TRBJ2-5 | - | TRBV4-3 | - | CASSQEWRGGQETQYF | TGCGCCAGCAGCCAAGAGTGGAGGGGTGGACAAGAGACCCAGTACTTC